Here is one T cell receptor (beta chain) with its context. This sample was included in a study of blood T cells in healthy people across ages. This CDR3 contains 17 residues. Germline trimming cut 3 bases from V and 4 bases from J; bases unmatched to any gene: 14. Germline lookup yields CDR1 ENHRY and CDR2 SYGVKD. A second PCR of roughly 7 to 11 cycles used a sample-barcoded 5' primer and a J-beta primer mix. From the 5' RACE reads, TCRdb called clonotypes with MiXCR, one entry per CDR3 protein. The profile shows about 560,000 distinct CDR3 sequences, about 27% of them singletons. These same records also appear under a second study, on T cells of mothers and their children. According to that study: Sample barcodes and 2-4 random nucleotides were added by the M1S primer of the second PCR.

The clonotype was recovered from a boy younger than 10 in good health. The chain has TRBV10-3 and TRBJ2-5; 7 bases line up with TRBD2. Sequencing used blood. The CDR3 is CAISEASTGGGLETQYF. CDR3 nucleotides: TGTGCCATCAGTGAAGCTTCGACTGGCGGGGGACTAGAGACCCAGTACTTC.